This is a list of T cell receptor beta chains from one sample in a study of T cells after yellow fever vaccination. TCRdb processed the 5' RACE reads anew with MiXCR; each CDR3 protein has one entry. The table has roughly 400,000 distinct CDR3 sequences, 18% seen once. The sequences come from PBMCs, collected before the yellow fever booster vaccination. These receptors came from a man between 18 and 29 years old who received the YFV17D yellow fever vaccine. The CDR3 runs from the conserved cysteine through the conserved F or W. Fields, in order: CDR3 protein, CDR3 DNA, clone size, V gene, J gene, D gene. The D gene is left open where the match is weak. Part of the rows lack a size; the others show once, few, many or a class for expanded clones.

CDR3aa: CSVETANTEAFF; CDR3nt: TGCAGCGTTGAGACAGCGAACACTGAAGCTTTCTTT; abundance: few; v_gene: TRBV29-1; j_gene: TRBJ1-1; d_gene: .
CDR3aa: CASSGGLAGQETQYF; CDR3nt: TGTGCCAGCAGTGGGGGACTAGCGGGGCAGGAGACCCAGTACTTC; abundance: .; v_gene: TRBV12-3/TRBV12-4; j_gene: TRBJ2-5; d_gene: TRBD2
CDR3aa: CASSLDTGVQETQYF; CDR3nt: TGTGCCAGCAGCTTAGATACAGGGGTACAAGAGACCCAGTACTTC; abundance: few; v_gene: TRBV7-2; j_gene: TRBJ2-5; d_gene: TRBD1
CDR3aa: CASSDPALGPYEQYF; CDR3nt: TGTGCCAGCAGTGACCCGGCTCTGGGTCCCTACGAGCAGTACTTC; abundance: few; v_gene: TRBV6-2/TRBV6-3; j_gene: TRBJ2-7; d_gene: .
CDR3aa: CASSFPTYNEQFF; CDR3nt: TGTGCCAGCAGCTTCCCGACTTACAATGAGCAGTTCTTC; abundance: .; v_gene: TRBV7-9; j_gene: TRBJ2-1; d_gene: .
CDR3aa: CSATSGFGTDTQYF; CDR3nt: TGCAGTGCTACTAGCGGGTTCGGCACAGATACGCAGTATTTT; abundance: .; v_gene: TRBV20-1; j_gene: TRBJ2-3; d_gene: TRBD2
CDR3aa: CASSQAGTGRTEAFF; CDR3nt: TGTGCCAGCAGCCAAGCTGGGACAGGGAGAACTGAAGCTTTCTTT; abundance: .; v_gene: TRBV3-1; j_gene: TRBJ1-1; d_gene: TRBD1
CDR3aa: CASSPPRRTEAFF; CDR3nt: TGTGCCAGCAGCCCCCCCAGGCGAACTGAAGCTTTCTTT; abundance: .; v_gene: TRBV7-9; j_gene: TRBJ1-1; d_gene: .
CDR3aa: CSVAYYRGSSGNTIYF; CDR3nt: TGCAGCGTTGCCTACTACAGGGGGTCCTCTGGAAACACCATATATTTT; abundance: few; v_gene: TRBV29-1; j_gene: TRBJ1-3; d_gene: TRBD1
CDR3aa: CASTATGYATEAFF; CDR3nt: TGTGCCAGCACCGCGACAGGGTACGCCACTGAAGCTTTCTTT; abundance: few; v_gene: TRBV12-3/TRBV12-4; j_gene: TRBJ1-1; d_gene: TRBD1
CDR3aa: CSARDDRGEKLFF; CDR3nt: TGCAGTGCTAGAGATGACCGGGGTGAAAAACTGTTTTTT; abundance: few; v_gene: TRBV20-1; j_gene: TRBJ1-4; d_gene: .
CDR3aa: CASSPGAAKNIQYF; CDR3nt: TGCGCCAGCAGCCCTGGGGCAGCCAAAAACATTCAGTACTTC; abundance: many; v_gene: TRBV5-1; j_gene: TRBJ2-4; d_gene: .
CDR3aa: CSASVRALTSTDTQYF; CDR3nt: TGCAGTGCTAGTGTCCGGGCCCTCACTAGCACAGATACGCAGTATTTT; abundance: many; v_gene: TRBV20-1; j_gene: TRBJ2-3; d_gene: .
CDR3aa: CASSLEGLGAFF; CDR3nt: TGCGCCAGCAGCTTGGAGGGGCTAGGGGCTTTCTTT; abundance: few; v_gene: TRBV5-1; j_gene: TRBJ1-1; d_gene: .
CDR3aa: CSVETGTGKDTQYF; CDR3nt: TGCAGCGTGGAAACCGGGACAGGGAAGGATACGCAGTATTTT; abundance: many; v_gene: TRBV29-1; j_gene: TRBJ2-3; d_gene: TRBD1
CDR3aa: CASSQDQGRDSPLHF; CDR3nt: TGCGCCAGCAGCCAAGATCAGGGTAGGGATTCACCCCTCCACTTT; abundance: medium-sized; v_gene: TRBV4-3; j_gene: TRBJ1-6; d_gene: .
CDR3aa: CASSLEPAGNTNYGYTF; CDR3nt: TGCGCCAGCAGCTTGGAACCGGCCGGGAACACTAACTATGGCTACACCTTC; abundance: few; v_gene: TRBV5-1; j_gene: TRBJ1-2; d_gene: .
CDR3aa: CASSQTSGGAMQFF; CDR3nt: TGTGCCAGCAGCCAGACTAGCGGGGGGGCTATGCAGTTCTTC; abundance: few; v_gene: TRBV3-1; j_gene: TRBJ2-1; d_gene: TRBD2
CDR3aa: CSVELASTDTQYF; CDR3nt: TGCAGCGTTGAACTAGCGAGCACAGATACGCAGTATTTT; abundance: many; v_gene: TRBV29-1; j_gene: TRBJ2-3; d_gene: .
CDR3aa: CSASPRTWLSSSYNSPLHF; CDR3nt: TGCAGTGCTAGCCCTCGGACATGGCTAAGCAGCTCCTATAATTCACCCCTCCACTTT; abundance: .; v_gene: TRBV20-1; j_gene: TRBJ1-6; d_gene: .
CDR3aa: CASSTSPNTEAFF; CDR3nt: TGTGCCAGCAGCACCTCTCCGAACACTGAAGCTTTCTTT; abundance: .; v_gene: TRBV12-3/TRBV12-4; j_gene: TRBJ1-1; d_gene: .
CDR3aa: CASSFRPGGHRYEQFF; CDR3nt: TGTGCCAGCAGTTTCCGGCCGGGGGGGCATCGGTATGAGCAGTTCTTC; abundance: few; v_gene: TRBV12-3/TRBV12-4; j_gene: TRBJ2-1; d_gene: TRBD2
CDR3aa: CASSLASGVGDTQYF; CDR3nt: TGTGCCAGCAGCTTGGCTAGCGGGGTTGGAGATACGCAGTATTTT; abundance: few; v_gene: TRBV7-6; j_gene: TRBJ2-3; d_gene: TRBD2
CDR3aa: CAIMGLADTDTQYF; CDR3nt: TGTGCCATCATGGGACTAGCGGACACAGATACGCAGTATTTT; abundance: few; v_gene: TRBV10-3; j_gene: TRBJ2-3; d_gene: TRBD2
CDR3aa: CASSFDSSGNTIYF; CDR3nt: TGCGCCAGCAGCTTTGACAGCTCTGGAAACACCATATATTTT; abundance: few; v_gene: TRBV5-1; j_gene: TRBJ1-3; d_gene: .
CDR3aa: CASSWVGRGHNEQFF; CDR3nt: TGTGCCAGTAGTTGGGTTGGGAGAGGGCACAATGAGCAGTTCTTC; abundance: few; v_gene: TRBV19; j_gene: TRBJ2-1; d_gene: .
CDR3aa: CASSDGRINQPQHF; CDR3nt: TGTGCCAGCAGTGACGGGAGGATTAATCAGCCCCAGCATTTT; abundance: .; v_gene: TRBV6-1; j_gene: TRBJ1-5; d_gene: .
CDR3aa: CSVVVARSTDTQYF; CDR3nt: TGCAGCGTGGTCGTGGCCAGATCCACAGATACGCAGTATTTT; abundance: .; v_gene: TRBV29-1; j_gene: TRBJ2-3; d_gene: .
CDR3aa: CASSQESRVLGANVLTF; CDR3nt: TGTGCCAGCAGCCAAGAGAGTAGGGTCCTCGGGGCCAACGTCCTGACTTTC; abundance: few; v_gene: TRBV4-2; j_gene: TRBJ2-6; d_gene: .
CDR3aa: CASSESGGPGGGSPLHF; CDR3nt: TGTGCCAGCAGTGAAAGCGGCGGGCCTGGAGGCGGTTCACCCCTCCACTTT; abundance: .; v_gene: TRBV2; j_gene: TRBJ1-6; d_gene: .
CDR3aa: CASAIGTWNTEAFF; CDR3nt: TGTGCCAGCGCGATCGGGACGTGGAACACTGAAGCTTTCTTT; abundance: .; v_gene: TRBV3-1; j_gene: TRBJ1-1; d_gene: .
CDR3aa: CASSWGLTYNEQFF; CDR3nt: TGCGCCAGCAGCTGGGGACTAACCTACAATGAGCAGTTCTTC; abundance: few; v_gene: TRBV5-1; j_gene: TRBJ2-1; d_gene: TRBD2
CDR3aa: CAINSGRVKDTQYF; CDR3nt: TGTGCCATCAACTCCGGGAGGGTAAAGGATACGCAGTATTTT; abundance: few; v_gene: TRBV10-3; j_gene: TRBJ2-3; d_gene: TRBD2
CDR3aa: CATSRDRLGVNWYTF; CDR3nt: TGTGCCACCAGCAGAGATAGGTTAGGGGTTAACTGGTACACCTTC; abundance: few; v_gene: TRBV15; j_gene: TRBJ1-2; d_gene: .
CDR3aa: CASSLAPGGEAGYTF; CDR3nt: TGTGCCAGCAGTTTAGCGCCGGGAGGAGAGGCTGGCTACACCTTC; abundance: few; v_gene: TRBV12-3/TRBV12-4; j_gene: TRBJ1-2; d_gene: .
CDR3aa: CASSLFARSTLTANYGYTF; CDR3nt: TGTGCCAGCAGTTTATTCGCTCGGTCGACCCTGACAGCTAACTATGGCTACACCTTC; abundance: few; v_gene: TRBV27; j_gene: TRBJ1-2; d_gene: .
CDR3aa: CASTGLRVGETQYF; CDR3nt: TGCGCCAGTACGGGACTCAGGGTCGGGGAGACCCAGTACTTC; abundance: .; v_gene: TRBV5-1; j_gene: TRBJ2-5; d_gene: .